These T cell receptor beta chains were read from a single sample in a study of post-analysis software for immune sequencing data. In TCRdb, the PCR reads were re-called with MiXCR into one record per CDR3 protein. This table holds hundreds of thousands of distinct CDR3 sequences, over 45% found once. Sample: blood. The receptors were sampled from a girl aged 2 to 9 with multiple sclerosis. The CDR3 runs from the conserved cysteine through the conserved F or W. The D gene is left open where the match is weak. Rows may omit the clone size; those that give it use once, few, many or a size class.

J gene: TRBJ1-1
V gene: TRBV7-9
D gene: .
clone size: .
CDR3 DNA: TGTGCCAGCTACGGAGGTACTGAAGCTTTCTTT
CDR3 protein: CASYGGTEAFF

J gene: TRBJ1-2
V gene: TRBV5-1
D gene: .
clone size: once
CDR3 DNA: TGCGCCAGCAGCTTGGCCTCGGGAGATAGGTCGCGCGGCTACACCTTC
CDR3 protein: CASSLASGDRSRGYTF

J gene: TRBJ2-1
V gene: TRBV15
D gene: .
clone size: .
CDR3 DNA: TGTGCCACCAGCAGGGGTAGGAATGAGCAGTTCTTC
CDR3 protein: CATSRGRNEQFF

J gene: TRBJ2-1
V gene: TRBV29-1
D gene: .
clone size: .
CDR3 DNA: TGCAGCGTTGAGGGGGGCCAGGAATTCTCCTACAATGAGCAGTTCTTC
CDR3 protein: CSVEGGQEFSYNEQFF

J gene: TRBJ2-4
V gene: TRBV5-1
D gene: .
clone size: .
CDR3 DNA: TGCGCCAGCAGCCTGGCCCCGGGGTCTAGTACTAACATTCAGTACTTC
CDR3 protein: CASSLAPGSSTNIQYF

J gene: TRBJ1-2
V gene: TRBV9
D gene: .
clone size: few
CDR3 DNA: TGTGCCAGCAGCCCCCCCGGGGAAAACTATGGCTACACCTTC
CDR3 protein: CASSPPGENYGYTF

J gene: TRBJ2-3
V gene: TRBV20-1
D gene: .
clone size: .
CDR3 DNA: TGCAGTGCCACGACCGGGGCACTCACAGATACGCAGTATTTT
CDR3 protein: CSATTGALTDTQYF

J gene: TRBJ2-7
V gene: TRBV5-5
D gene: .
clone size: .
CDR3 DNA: TGTGCCAGCAGCTTGGTAGGGAAGGGCCCCTACGAGCAGTACTTC
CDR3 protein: CASSLVGKGPYEQYF

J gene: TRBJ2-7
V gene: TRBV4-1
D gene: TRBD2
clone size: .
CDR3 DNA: TGCGCCAGCAGCCAAGATGGGAGCGGGAGAGGGTACGAGCAGTACTTC
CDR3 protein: CASSQDGSGRGYEQYF

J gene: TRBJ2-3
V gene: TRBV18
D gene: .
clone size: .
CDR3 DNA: TGTGCCAGCTCACCGAGAGTCGGGGGCACAGATACGCAGTATTTT
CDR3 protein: CASSPRVGGTDTQYF

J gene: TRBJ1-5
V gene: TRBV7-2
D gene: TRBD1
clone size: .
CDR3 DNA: TGTGCCAGCAGCGCCGACAGGGGTACCAATCAGCCCCAGCATTTT
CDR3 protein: CASSADRGTNQPQHF

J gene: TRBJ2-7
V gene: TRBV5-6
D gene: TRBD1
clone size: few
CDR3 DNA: TGTGCCAGCAGCTGGACAGGGAACGAGCAGTACTTC
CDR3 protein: CASSWTGNEQYF

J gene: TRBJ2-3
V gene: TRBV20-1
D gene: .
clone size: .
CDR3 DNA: TGCAGTGCTAGCGCCCTTCCAGATACGCAGTATTTT
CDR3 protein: CSASALPDTQYF

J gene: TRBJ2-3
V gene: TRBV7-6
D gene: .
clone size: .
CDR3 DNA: TGTGCCAGCAGCCCTTGGGGGCAGGGACTGAGGACAGATACGCAGTATTTT
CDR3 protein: CASSPWGQGLRTDTQYF

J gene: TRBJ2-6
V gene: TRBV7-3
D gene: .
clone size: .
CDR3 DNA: TGTGCCAGCAGCTCGATACCTACCTGGGTGTCCACAGGCCTTACCTCTGGGGCCAACGTCCTGACTTTC
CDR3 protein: CASSSIPTWVSTGLTSGANVLTF

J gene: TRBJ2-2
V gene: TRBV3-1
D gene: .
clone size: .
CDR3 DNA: TGTGCCAGCAGCCAAGATGGAAGTAGCGTGGACACCGGGGAGCTGTTTTTT
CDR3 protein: CASSQDGSSVDTGELFF

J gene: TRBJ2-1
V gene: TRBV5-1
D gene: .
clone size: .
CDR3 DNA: TGCGCCAGCAGGCAGGGATTCGACAATGAGCAGTTCTTC
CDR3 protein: CASRQGFDNEQFF

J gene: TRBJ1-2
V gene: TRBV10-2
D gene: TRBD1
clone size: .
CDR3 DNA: TGCGCCAGCAGTGACCCCCGGACAGGGAGGGATGGCTGCACCTTC
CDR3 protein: CASSDPRTGRDGCTF

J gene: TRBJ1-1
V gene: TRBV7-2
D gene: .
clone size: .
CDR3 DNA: TGTGCCAGCTGGGGCAGGCGAGGGACTGAAGCTTTCTTT
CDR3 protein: CASWGRRGTEAFF

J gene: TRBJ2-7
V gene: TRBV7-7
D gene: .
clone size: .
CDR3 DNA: TGTGCTAGCCGCCGACTAAACTACGAGCAGTACTTC
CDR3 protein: CASRRLNYEQYF

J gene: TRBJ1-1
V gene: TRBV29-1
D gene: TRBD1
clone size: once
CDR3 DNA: TGCAGCGCTAGAAGAGGCCGGGACCAGGGGGGAGCTTTCTTT
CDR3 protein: CSARRGRDQGGAFF